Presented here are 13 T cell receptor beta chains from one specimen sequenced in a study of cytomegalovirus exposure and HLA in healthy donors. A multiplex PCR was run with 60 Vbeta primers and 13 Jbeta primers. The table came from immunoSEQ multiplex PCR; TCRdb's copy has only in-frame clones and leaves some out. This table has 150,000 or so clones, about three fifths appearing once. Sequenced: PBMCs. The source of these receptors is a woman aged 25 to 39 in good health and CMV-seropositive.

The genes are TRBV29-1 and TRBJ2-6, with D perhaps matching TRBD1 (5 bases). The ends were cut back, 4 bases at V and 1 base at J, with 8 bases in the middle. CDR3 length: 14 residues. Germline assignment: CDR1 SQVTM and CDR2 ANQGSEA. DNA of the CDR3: TGCAGCGTTGTTCAGGGATCTGGGGCCAACGTCCTGACTTTC. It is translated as CSVVQGSGANVLTF. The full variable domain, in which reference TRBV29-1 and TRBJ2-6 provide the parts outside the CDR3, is SAVISQKPSRDICQRGTSLTIQCQVDSQVTMMFWYRQQPGQSLTLIATANQGSEATYESGFVIDKFPISRPNLTFSTLTVSNMSPEDSSIYLCSVVQGSGANVLTFGAGSRLTVL.

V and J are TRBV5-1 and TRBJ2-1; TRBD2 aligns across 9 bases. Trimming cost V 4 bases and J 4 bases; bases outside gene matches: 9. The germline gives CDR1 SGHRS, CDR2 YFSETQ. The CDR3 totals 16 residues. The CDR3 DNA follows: TGCGCCAGCAGCCCCGAAGGCGGGGGGGCGTACAATGAGCAGTTCTTC. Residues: CASSPEGGGAYNEQFF.

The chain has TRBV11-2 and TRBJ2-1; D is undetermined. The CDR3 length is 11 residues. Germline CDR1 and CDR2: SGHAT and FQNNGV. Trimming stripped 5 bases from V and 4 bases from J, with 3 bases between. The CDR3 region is CASSPYNEQFF. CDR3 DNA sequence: TGTGCCAGCAGCCCATACAATGAGCAGTTCTTC.

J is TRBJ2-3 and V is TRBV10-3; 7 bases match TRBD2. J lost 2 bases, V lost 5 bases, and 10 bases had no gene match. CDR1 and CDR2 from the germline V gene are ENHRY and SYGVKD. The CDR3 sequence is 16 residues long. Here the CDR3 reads CAISLISSGPTDTQYF. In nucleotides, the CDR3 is TGTGCCATCAGTTTGATTTCTAGCGGTCCCACAGATACGCAGTATTTT.

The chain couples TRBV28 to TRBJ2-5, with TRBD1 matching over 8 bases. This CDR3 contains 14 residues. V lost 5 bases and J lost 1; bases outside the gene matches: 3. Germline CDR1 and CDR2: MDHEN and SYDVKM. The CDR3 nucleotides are TGTGCCAGCAGTATCAGGGGGCTCCAAGAGACCCAGTACTTC. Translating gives CASSIRGLQETQYF.

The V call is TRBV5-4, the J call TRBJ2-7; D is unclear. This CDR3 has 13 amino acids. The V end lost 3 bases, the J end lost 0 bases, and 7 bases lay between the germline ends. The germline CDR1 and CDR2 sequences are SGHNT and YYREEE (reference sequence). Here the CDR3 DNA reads TGTGCCAGCAGCTCGCCGGTCTCCTACGAGCAGTACTTC. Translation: CASSSPVSYEQYF.

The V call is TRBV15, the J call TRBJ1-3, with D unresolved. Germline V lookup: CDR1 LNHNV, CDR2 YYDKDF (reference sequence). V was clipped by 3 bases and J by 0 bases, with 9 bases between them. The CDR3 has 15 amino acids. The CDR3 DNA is TGTGCCACCAGCAGTGGTCAACTCTCTGGAAACACCATATATTTT. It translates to CATSSGQLSGNTIYF.

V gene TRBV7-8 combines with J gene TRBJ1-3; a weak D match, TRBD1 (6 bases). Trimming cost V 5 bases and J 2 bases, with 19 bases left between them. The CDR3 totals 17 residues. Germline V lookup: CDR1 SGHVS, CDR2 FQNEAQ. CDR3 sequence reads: CASSPDLADRTGNTIYF. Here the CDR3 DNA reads TGTGCCAGCAGCCCTGACCTCGCCGACAGGACTGGAAACACCATATATTTT.

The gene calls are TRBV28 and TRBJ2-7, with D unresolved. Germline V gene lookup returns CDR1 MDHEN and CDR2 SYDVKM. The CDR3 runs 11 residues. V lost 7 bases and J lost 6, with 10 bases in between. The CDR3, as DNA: TGTGCCAGCACACTTTACGGCGAGCAGTACTTC. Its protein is CASTLYGEQYF.

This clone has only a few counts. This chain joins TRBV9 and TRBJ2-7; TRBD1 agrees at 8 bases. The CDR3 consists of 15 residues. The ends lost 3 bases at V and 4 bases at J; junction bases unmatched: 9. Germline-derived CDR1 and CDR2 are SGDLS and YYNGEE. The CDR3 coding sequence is TGTGCCAGCAGCGAAGGGACAGGCTTTGAGTACGAGCAGTACTTC. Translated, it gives CASSEGTGFEYEQYF.

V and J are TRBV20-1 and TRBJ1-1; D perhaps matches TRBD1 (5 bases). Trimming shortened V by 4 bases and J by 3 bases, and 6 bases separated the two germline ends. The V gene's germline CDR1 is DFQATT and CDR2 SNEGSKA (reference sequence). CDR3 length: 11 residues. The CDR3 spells CSAIRDTEAFF. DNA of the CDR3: TGCAGTGCTATCAGGGACACTGAAGCTTTCTTT.

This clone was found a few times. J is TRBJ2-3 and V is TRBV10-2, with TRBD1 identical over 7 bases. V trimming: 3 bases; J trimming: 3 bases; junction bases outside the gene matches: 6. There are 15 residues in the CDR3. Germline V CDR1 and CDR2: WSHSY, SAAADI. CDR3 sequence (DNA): TGCGCCAGCAGTGATTCGGGCAGGGGGACAGATACGCAGTATTTT. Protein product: CASSDSGRGTDTQYF.

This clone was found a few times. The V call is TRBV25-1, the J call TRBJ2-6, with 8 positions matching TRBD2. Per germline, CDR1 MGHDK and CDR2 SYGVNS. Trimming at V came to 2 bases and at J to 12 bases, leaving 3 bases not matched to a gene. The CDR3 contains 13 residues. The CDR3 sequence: CASSEIRGGVLTF. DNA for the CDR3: TGTGCCAGCAGTGAAATACGGGGGGGCGTCCTGACTTTC.